The following is a T cell receptor (beta chain) sequence with its context. The sample originates from a study of regulatory T cells in long-lasting Graves disease. Time point in this sample: newly diagnosed GD, antithyroid drugs for less than 3 months. Generation of the TCR library employed RNA extracted from PBMCs. The length of the CDR3 is 18 residues. The J segment lost 0 bases and the V segment lost 1 base, leaving 6 bases of the junction unmatched. The germline gives CDR1 SGHNT, CDR2 YENEEA. Libraries of TCR beta came from iRepertoire HTBI primers plus Arm-PCR of CDR3 regions. TCRdb reprocessed the multiplex PCR reads with MiXCR, giving one entry per CDR3 protein. The sample yields 550,000 to 650,000 distinct CDR3 sequences, about 16% seen once. This sample was also put to use in a study of T cells in Graves' hyperthyroidism and ophthalmopathy. That publication notes: Diagnoses rested on clinical symptoms, serum thyroxine and TRAb, thyroid ultrasound and orbital computed tomography.

This specimen consisted of peripheral blood mononuclear cells (PBMCs), obtained at new diagnosis, from a patient treated with antithyroid drugs. The chain employs TRBV11-3 and TRBJ2-1; 10 nucleotides agree with TRBD2. The sequence derives from a man younger than 35 with Graves disease. The CDR3 loop is CASSLVLAGRGSYNEQFF. CDR3 nucleotide sequence: TGTGCCAGCAGCTTAGTACTAGCGGGAAGGGGCTCCTACAATGAGCAGTTCTTC.